Here is one T cell receptor (beta chain) with its context. In this sample, this clonotype turned up many times. This clone's antigen is unknown. Base qualities are missing; no much larger clone stands one base away. Trimming takes 6 bases from V and 1 base from J, and the germline ends sit 7 bases apart. The germline V gene provides CDR1 SGHTA and CDR2 FQGTGA. From its cysteine to its phenylalanine, the CDR3 spans 14 amino acids. The read is trimmed to its CDR3 DNA, 42 bases read in frame from base 1. This sample was included in a study of early T cells in non-severe SARS-CoV-2 infection (dated by TCRdb to 2020 to 2022). With respect to the entire study: Bulk RNA from unsorted whole blood was used for TCR sequencing, so alpha and beta chains could not be paired.

The protocol used for the library was 5' RACE. Reads for this sample came from a NextSeq 500. Unique molecular identifiers were attached to individual cDNA molecules in the TCR library protocol so that sequencing error and PCR bias could be corrected. TCR alpha and beta chains were both sequenced, and the abundances of alpha and beta sequences in each sample were closely correlated with each other. The paper's data handling went like this. Decombinator V4 was used to annotate the V gene, J gene and CDR3 of the TCR sequences. Expanded TCRs were defined as changing significantly between any two time points under a Poisson model with p below 0.0001. TCR abundances were normalised to the total number of TCRs sequenced per sample and were expressed as counts per million. TRAV1-2 paired with TRAJ12, TRAJ20 or TRAJ33 defined MAIT TCRs, while TRAV10 paired with TRAJ18 defined iNKT TCRs. VDJdb, accessed 1 November 2021, was searched for CMV, EBV and SARS-CoV-2 annotated TCRs, excluding TCRs annotated for multiple antigens. TCRdb trimmed the raw reads at Q25, called clones with MiXCR and kept productive beta chains. Each CDR3 protein appears once, grouped with its most common genes and DNA. TCRdb's processing, not the authors', yielded these V and J calls. The sample table records approximately 120,000 distinct CDR3 sequences; more than 12% of these occur just once. 21% of the sample is held by the ten biggest clonotypes.

The study was a case-control design nested within a healthcare worker cohort in London, UK, with weekly nasopharyngeal swab PCR tests and blood sampling. Healthcare workers were recruited between 23 and 31 March 2020, during the week of the UK lockdown, and were followed weekly for up to about 15 weeks. Overall results and qualifications from the work: VDJdb matching was skewed toward anti-spike CD8 responses and likely underestimated virus-specific expansions, missing private and CD4 specificities.

The sequence is built from TRBV7-3 and TRBJ2-6, with TRBD1 as a weak D call on 6 bases. This clonotype originated in an adult who was a healthcare worker with PCR-confirmed SARS-CoV-2 infection or an uninfected control (not recorded which). Input material: whole blood. CDR3 sequence: CASRQGSGANVLTF. The nucleotide sequence is given as TGTGCCAGCAGACAGGGATCTGGGGCCAACGTCCTGACTTTC.